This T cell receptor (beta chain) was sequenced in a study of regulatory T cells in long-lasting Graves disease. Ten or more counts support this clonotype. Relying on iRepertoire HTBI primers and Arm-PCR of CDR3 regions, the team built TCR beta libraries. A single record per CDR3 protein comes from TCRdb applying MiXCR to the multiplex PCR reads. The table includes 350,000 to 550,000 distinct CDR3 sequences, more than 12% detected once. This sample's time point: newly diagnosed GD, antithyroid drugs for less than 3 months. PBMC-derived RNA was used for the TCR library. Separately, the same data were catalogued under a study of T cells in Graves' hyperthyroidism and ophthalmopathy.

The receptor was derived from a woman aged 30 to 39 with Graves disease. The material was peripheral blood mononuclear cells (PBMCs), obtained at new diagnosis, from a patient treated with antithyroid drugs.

The CDR3 nucleotides read TGTGCCAGCTCACCACCGGGGGGGTCACCCCTCCACTTT. Its translation: CASSPPGGSPLHF. The chain couples TRBV18 to TRBJ1-6, with D possibly TRBD1 on 5 matching bases. The V gene's germline CDR1 is KGHSH and CDR2 LQKENI. The germline V and J ends were trimmed by 0 bases and 10 bases, with 7 bases remaining between them. The CDR3 runs to 13 residues.